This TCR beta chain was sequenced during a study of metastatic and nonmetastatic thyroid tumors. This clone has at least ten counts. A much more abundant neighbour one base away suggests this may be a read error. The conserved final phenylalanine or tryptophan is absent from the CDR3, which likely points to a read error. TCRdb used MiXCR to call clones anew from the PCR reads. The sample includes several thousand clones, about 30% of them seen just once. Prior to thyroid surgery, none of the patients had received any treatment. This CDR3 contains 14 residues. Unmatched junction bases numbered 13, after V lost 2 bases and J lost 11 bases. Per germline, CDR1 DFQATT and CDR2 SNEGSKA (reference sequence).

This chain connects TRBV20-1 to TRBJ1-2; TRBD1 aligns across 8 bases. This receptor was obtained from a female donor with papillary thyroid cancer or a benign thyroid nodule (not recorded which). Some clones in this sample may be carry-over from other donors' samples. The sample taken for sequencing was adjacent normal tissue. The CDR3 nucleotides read TGCAGTGCTAGACCGGACAGGGAGTTGCTGAGTTACACCCTC. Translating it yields CSARPDRELLSYTL.